These 32 T cell receptor beta chains were sequenced from one sample in a study of post-analysis software for immune sequencing data. Carried by the TCR beta cDNA libraries were unique molecular identifiers. TCRdb reprocessed the PCR reads with MiXCR, giving one entry per CDR3 protein. The sample records around 770,000 distinct CDR3 sequences, about half being singletons. Whole-study results and caveats: Higher frequency in patients than in controls was seen for five TRBV segments, with TRBV5-6, TRBV5-1 and TRBV20-1 among them.

Antigens for these TCRs are unknown. The sequencing input was blood. The receptor set was obtained from a girl aged 5-17 years with multiple sclerosis.

The chain has TRBV12-3 or TRBV12-4 and TRBJ1-1; no clear D. The CDR3 is 14 residues long. The V gene lost 2 bases and the J gene lost 4 bases, with 11 bases spanning the gap. The DNA for the CDR3 is TGTGCCAGCAGTTTAAAAGGGATCGCCACTGAAGCTTTCTTT. Encoded protein: CASSLKGIATEAFF.

V is TRBV7-2 and J is TRBJ2-5; a possible D gene is TRBD2 (6 bases). The J call may not be correct, given that the DNA end is closer to TRBJ2-7. CDR1 and CDR2 (germline): SGHTA, FQGNSA. This CDR3 has 14 residues. CDR3 DNA: TGTGCCAGCAGCTTAGAAGGTAGCGGCTACGAGCAGTACTTC. It specifies CASSLEGSGYEQYF.

This chain links TRBV7-2 with TRBJ2-3; perhaps TRBD2 as D (5 bases). The CDR3 is 15 residues long. Germline CDR1 SGHTA, CDR2 FQGNSA. V shed 5 bases and J shed 0 bases, with 12 bases lying between them. The CDR3, as DNA: TGTGCCAGCAGCCACGAACTAGTGAGCACAGATACGCAGTATTTT. Translating it yields CASSHELVSTDTQYF.

The chain is built from TRBV12-3 or TRBV12-4 and TRBJ2-3, with a tentative D call TRBD2 (6 bases). The ends were cut back, 5 bases at V and 3 bases at J, with 18 bases in the middle. There are 16 residues in the CDR3. The CDR3 is CASSPGREGPTDTQYF. The CDR3 DNA sequence: TGTGCCAGCAGTCCCGGGAGAGAGGGTCCTACAGATACGCAGTATTTT.

The chain joins TRBV29-1 to TRBJ2-7; TRBD2 matches 11 bases. CDR3 length: 13 amino acids. V dropped 6 bases and J dropped 6; count of bases not matched to a gene: 7. In germline, CDR1 is SQVTM, CDR2 ANQGSEA. The CDR3 region is CSVLLAGVGEQYF. DNA for the CDR3: TGCAGCGTCTTACTAGCGGGAGTCGGCGAGCAGTACTTC.

This clonotype has a single count. The chain carries TRBV29-1 and TRBJ2-7, with D possibly TRBD1 on 6 matching bases. V was trimmed by 4 bases and J by 3 bases, leaving 19 bases between them. In germline, CDR1 is SQVTM, CDR2 ANQGSEA. CDR3 length: 15 amino acids. CDR3 loop: CSVVWPGHQYYEQYF. The CDR3 nucleotides are TGCAGCGTTGTTTGGCCGGGACACCAGTACTACGAGCAGTACTTC.

This clonotype was found many times. This chain links TRBV14 with TRBJ2-3, with no clear D. CDR3 length equals 12 residues. V shed 1 base and J shed 4 bases, with 3 bases lying between them. The germline gives CDR1 SGHDN, CDR2 FVKESK. The CDR3 DNA follows: TGTGCCAGCAGCCAAGTTCCAGATACGCAGTATTTT. Its protein product is CASSQVPDTQYF.

The V call is TRBV20-1, the J call TRBJ2-5; 7 positions match TRBD1. The J call is in doubt because the DNA end fits TRBJ2-7 better. Germline V lookup: CDR1 DFQATT, CDR2 SNEGSKA (reference sequence). This CDR3 region has 13 residues. CDR3 in amino acids: CSAKGGLRHEQYF. For the CDR3, the DNA is TGCAGTGCTAAAGGGGGCCTTAGGCACGAGCAGTACTTC.

This clonotype was seen a handful of times. This rearrangement joins TRBV6-5 to TRBJ2-5, with 8 nucleotides matching TRBD2. The CDR3 extends over 16 amino acids. In germline, CDR1 is MNHEY, CDR2 SVGAGI. V gave up 8 bases and J gave up 2 bases; unmatched junction bases: 13. CDR3 sequence (DNA): TGTGCCAGCCGGGGTGAACGGGAGGGCCTACAAGAGACCCAGTACTTC. Translated: CASRGEREGLQETQYF.

CDR3 in amino acids: CASSQVQLSEQFF. CDR3 coding DNA: TGTGCCAGCAGCCAAGTCCAGCTTAGTGAGCAGTTCTTC. The chain is built from TRBV14 and TRBJ2-1, with unresolved D. The CDR3 has 13 amino acids. The germline CDR1 and CDR2 sequences are SGHDN and FVKESK. With 1 base removed from V and 9 bases from J, the gap between germline ends came to 10 bases.

In regard to this clonotype: This may be a read error: a much more frequent sequence differs by one nucleotide. The chain joins TRBV20-1 to TRBJ2-3; TRBD2 agrees at 10 bases. Germline-derived CDR1 and CDR2 are DFQATT and SNEGSKA (reference sequence). This CDR3 has 14 amino acids. CDR3 nucleotide sequence: TGCAGTGCTAGCCAGCGGGAGGGTTTTGGTACGCAGGATTTT. This translates into CSASQREGFGTQDF.

This CDR3 reads CASSLGFASTYNEQFF. The CDR3 DNA sequence: TGTGCCAGCAGCTTAGGGTTTGCTAGCACGTACAATGAGCAGTTCTTC. The chain has TRBV11-2 and TRBJ2-1, with D possibly being TRBD2 (5 bases). Germline V lookup: CDR1 SGHAT, CDR2 FQNNGV. The CDR3 runs 16 residues. V lost 1 base and J lost 4, with 14 bases in between.

This clonotype was detected a few times. The chain joins TRBV6-2 or TRBV6-3 to TRBJ2-7; 7 bases map to TRBD2. Trimming cost V 2 bases and J 5 bases; bases outside gene matches: 15. CDR3 length: 17 residues. Per the germline V gene, CDR1 is MNHEY and CDR2 is SVGEGT. CDR3 nucleotides: TGTGCCAGCAGTTACCCCTCGGGTATGGCGGGAGTTCACGAGCAGTACTTC. It specifies CASSYPSGMAGVHEQYF.

In this sample, this clonotype turned up a few times. The gene calls are TRBV10-3 and TRBJ2-1, with TRBD2 as a possible D gene (5 bases). V lost 3 bases, J lost 8 bases, and 11 bases lay in between. Per the germline V gene, CDR1 is ENHRY and CDR2 is SYGVKD. This CDR3 contains 13 residues. The CDR3 DNA sequence: TGTGCCATCAGTGACTATGAGCGGCATGAGCAGTTCTTC. This encodes CAISDYERHEQFF.

The gene calls are TRBV28 and TRBJ2-7, with TRBD1 matching over 8 bases. V shed 2 bases, J shed 1 base, and the junction held 4 bases outside the gene matches. The CDR3 is 15 residues long. Germline-derived CDR1 and CDR2 are MDHEN and SYDVKM. The CDR3 reads CASSLTGGFSYEQYF. For the CDR3, the DNA is TGTGCCAGCAGTTTAACAGGGGGTTTTTCCTACGAGCAGTACTTC.

This chain uses TRBV12-3 or TRBV12-4 with TRBJ1-6; D is unresolved. This CDR3 has 16 amino acids. The V end was cut by 2 bases, the J end by 6 bases, with 14 bases between. DNA of the CDR3: TGTGCCAGCAGTTTACTAGCGGGGTCCGTTAATTCACCCCTCCACTTT. Its translation: CASSLLAGSVNSPLHF.

V and J are TRBV5-1 and TRBJ2-7; 10 nucleotides line up with TRBD2. V trimming: 0 bases; J trimming: 4 bases; junction bases outside the gene matches: 4. From germline, CDR1 is SGHRS and CDR2 YFSETQ. The CDR3 has 15 residues. The CDR3: CASSLDPAGGYEQYF. The DNA of the CDR3 is TGCGCCAGCAGCTTGGATCCAGCGGGAGGGTACGAGCAGTACTTC.

This clonotype appeared a few times. Being one base from a much bigger clone, this may be a read error. The V and J genes are TRBV6-5 and TRBJ2-5, with a tentative D call TRBD1 (5 bases). Between the trimmed V and J ends, which lost 5 bases and 5 bases, there was a span of 15 bases. In germline, CDR1 is MNHEY, CDR2 SVGAGI. The CDR3 totals 14 residues. CDR3 nucleotide sequence: TGTGCCAGCAGTCCACAGGTTCTGGGCGAGACCCAGTACTTC. It yields the protein CASSPQVLGETQYF.

This clonotype was seen a few times. This sequence joins TRBV5-1 and TRBJ2-1; no reliable D call. Germline V gene data show CDR1 as SGHRS and CDR2 as YFSETQ. V was pared by 0 bases and J by 8 bases, with 9 bases between. CDR3 length: 13 residues. The DNA for the CDR3 is TGCGCCAGCAGCTTGGAGGAGAGGCATGAGCAGTTCTTC. This gives the protein CASSLEERHEQFF.

The CDR3 bases are TGCAGCGTTGGCCGGGACAGTGAAGCTTTCTTT. This sequence encodes CSVGRDSEAFF. J is TRBJ1-1 and V is TRBV29-1; 7 bases line up with TRBD1. The CDR3 totals 11 residues. Germline V gene data show CDR1 as SQVTM and CDR2 as ANQGSEA. The V gene end was trimmed by 4 bases and the J gene end by 7 bases; junction bases not matched to a gene: 3.

This clonotype was detected a few times. The CDR3 protein is CASQMTSGMYEQYF. For the CDR3, the DNA is TGTGCCAGCCAGATGACTAGCGGGATGTACGAGCAGTACTTC. The chain links TRBV7-2 to TRBJ2-7; 11 bases line up with TRBD2. V shed 8 bases, J shed 4 bases, and the junction held 7 bases outside the gene matches. CDR3 length: 14 amino acids. CDR1 and CDR2 from the germline V gene are SGHTA and FQGNSA.

The chain links TRBV10-3 to TRBJ2-6, with TRBD2 matching over 11 bases. CDR3 length equals 21 residues. Germline CDR1 reads ENHRY; CDR2 reads SYGVKD. V lost 6 bases, J lost 0 bases, and 16 bases stayed unmatched. In DNA, the CDR3 is TGTGCCATCAGGGAAATAATACTAGCGGGAGAATCAAGCTCTGGGGCCAACGTCCTGACTTTC. The encoded protein is CAIREIILAGESSSGANVLTF.

This clonotype has a handful of counts. Sequence at one end of the junction differs from germline and may be a read error. This chain connects TRBV7-2 to TRBJ2-7; 9 positions match TRBD1. CDR1 and CDR2 (germline): SGHTA, FQGNSA. The CDR3 totals 16 residues. The CDR3, as DNA: TGTGCCAGCAGTTTAGCCGGGACAGGGAGCTCCTACGAGCAGTACTTC. Its translation: CASSLAGTGSSYEQYF.

The J gene is TRBJ1-2, the V gene TRBV29-1, with D tentatively TRBD1 (5 bases). Germline loops: CDR1 SQVTM, CDR2 ANQGSEA. The CDR3 extends over 17 amino acids. Between the trimmed V and J ends, which lost 7 bases and 4 bases, there was a span of 28 bases. DNA of the CDR3: TGCAGCGGGAAGACTAGCCGGGGGACCCAGTACTTCTATGGCTACACCTTC. Translated: CSGKTSRGTQYFYGYTF.

This clonotype was counted between two and nine times. The chain joins TRBV5-1 to TRBJ2-1; D remains ambiguous. The CDR3 is made up of 9 amino acids. Trimming stripped 5 bases from V and 7 bases from J, with 1 base between. Germline-derived CDR1 and CDR2 are SGHRS and YFSETQ. Here the CDR3 reads CASRNEQFF. Written as DNA, the CDR3 is TGCGCCAGCAGGAATGAGCAGTTCTTC.

This clonotype was seen more than once but under ten times. The chain carries TRBV10-3 and TRBJ1-2, with 7 bases aligning to TRBD1. CDR1 and CDR2 from the germline V gene are ENHRY and SYGVKD. There are 14 residues in the CDR3. V shed 10 bases and J 4 bases; nucleotides not matched to a gene: 12. DNA of the CDR3: TGTGCCACAGGGGACAGACAGGGAAGCTATGGCTACACCTTC. It encodes CATGDRQGSYGYTF.

In this sample, this clonotype turned up many times. This sequence joins TRBV6-5 and TRBJ2-7; 7 nucleotides line up with TRBD1. CDR1 and CDR2 (germline): MNHEY, SVGAGI. This CDR3 contains 11 residues. The V gene end was trimmed by 6 bases and the J gene end by 11 bases; junction bases not matched to a gene: 7. This CDR3 reads CASSRQGLEYF. The CDR3, as DNA: TGTGCCAGCAGCCGACAGGGTCTTGAGTACTTC.

This chain links TRBV9 with TRBJ2-7; 9 bases fit TRBD2. The germline V gene has CDR1 SGDLS and CDR2 YYNGEE. V dropped 7 bases and J dropped 2; count of bases not matched to a gene: 4. The CDR3 consists of 13 residues. CDR3 sequence (DNA): TGTGCCAGCTCTAGCGGGGCCACCTACGAGCAGTACTTC. Amino acid sequence: CASSSGATYEQYF.

V is TRBV12-3 or TRBV12-4 and J is TRBJ1-5; no firm D call. Trimming cost V 5 bases and J 7 bases, with 15 bases left between them. This CDR3 has 14 residues. CDR3 region: CASSLEPGGQPQHF. As DNA, the CDR3 is TGTGCCAGCAGTCTCGAGCCGGGAGGGCAGCCCCAGCATTTT.

The gene calls are TRBV7-3 and TRBJ2-5; 15 bases align to TRBD2. CDR1 and CDR2 (germline): SGHTA, FQGTGA. V lost 3 bases, J lost 5 bases, and 4 bases stayed unmatched. The CDR3 consists of 16 residues. CDR3 DNA sequence: TGTGCCAGCAGCTTGACCGGACTAGCGGGAGGGGAGACCCAGTACTTC. Its translation is CASSLTGLAGGETQYF.

This clonotype was observed at least ten times. The rearrangement joins TRBV14 to TRBJ1-2; D gene unclear. Germline CDR1 is SGHDN and CDR2 is FVKESK. CDR3 length: 12 residues. The V and J ends lost 1 base and 5 bases respectively, with 5 bases between them. The CDR3 loop is CASSQGGYGYTF. For the CDR3, the DNA is TGTGCCAGCAGCCAAGGGGGTTATGGCTACACCTTC.

This rearrangement joins TRBV15 to TRBJ1-2, with D unclear. V was clipped by 0 bases and J by 0 bases, with 11 bases between them. This CDR3 is 16 amino acids long. Looked up from germline, CDR1 is LNHNV and CDR2 is YYDKDF (reference sequence). CDR3 amino acids: CATSRDVTLTNYGYTF. CDR3 DNA sequence: TGTGCCACCAGCAGAGATGTTACCCTGACTAACTATGGCTACACCTTC. The complete variable domain, with remaining parts taken from reference TRBV15 and TRBJ1-2, reads DAMVIQNPRYQVTQFGKPVTLSCSQTLNHNVMYWYQQKSSQAPKLLFHYYDKDFNNEADTPDNFQSRRPNTSFCFLDIRSPGLGDTAMYLCATSRDVTLTNYGYTFGSGTRLTVV.